The 25 T cell receptor beta chains in this list originate from one sample, sequenced in a study of shared clonotypes between healthy human individuals. Sequencing used immunoSEQ multiplex PCR; TCRdb keeps in-frame clones, though not all of them. The sample has some 2.3 million clones; 85% to 95% are singletons. Sequenced sample: naive CD4+ T cells from PBMCs. Regarding subset: CD45RA+ positively selected. The receptors were sampled from a young man in good health. Some clones in this sample may be carry-over from other donors' samples.

Comment on this clone: The junction departs from the called germline gene at one end, perhaps through a read error. The chain is built from TRBV6-5 and TRBJ2-7; TRBD2 matches 7 bases. The CDR3 contains 13 residues. Germline lookup yields CDR1 MNHEY and CDR2 SVGAGI. In DNA form, the CDR3 reads TGCACCACGGGGAGGGAGGGCCTTGACGAGCAGTACTTC. Protein sequence: CTTGREGLDEQYF.

This chain links TRBV21-1 with TRBJ2-5; TRBD1, the table's D call, lacks a check against the DNA. TRBV21-1 is tagged as a pseudogene. The length of the CDR3 is 15 residues. CDR3 region: CASSPQGRTKETQYF. In DNA form, the CDR3 reads TGTGCCAGCAGCCCACAGGGGCGAACTAAAGAGACCCAGTACTTC.

The genes are TRBV5-1 and TRBJ1-1, with D uncertain. The CDR3 loop spans 14 amino acids. The V end lost 0 bases, the J end lost 3 bases, and 9 bases lay between the germline ends. Germline values: CDR1 SGHRS, CDR2 YFSETQ. The CDR3 nucleotides read TGCGCCAGCAGCTTGGATCCCCAATACACTGAAGCTTTCTTT. It yields the protein CASSLDPQYTEAFF.

This clone was picked up one time. The V call is TRBV27, the J call TRBJ2-7, with TRBD2 identical over 12 bases. The V and J ends lost 7 bases and 3 bases, in that order; junction bases with no gene match: 4. The CDR3 totals 14 residues. The germline gives CDR1 MNHEY, CDR2 SMNVEV (reference sequence). CDR3 loop: CASNKLAGGYEQYF. The CDR3 DNA reads TGTGCCAGCAATAAACTAGCGGGGGGCTACGAGCAGTACTTC.

In the case of this clone: Within the sample, other DNA sequences also encode this same CDR3. CDR3 DNA sequence: TGTGCCTGGAGTTTATACAATGAGCAGTTCTTC. It translates to CAWSLYNEQFF. This rearrangement joins TRBV30 to TRBJ2-1; D is uncertain. This CDR3 comprises 11 residues. V lost 2 bases, J lost 4 bases, and 3 bases lay in between. Looked up from germline, CDR1 is GTSNPN and CDR2 is SVGIG (reference sequence).

The chain employs TRBV5-1 and TRBJ2-2; D is possibly TRBD2 (5 bases). The V gene lost 7 bases and the J gene lost 3 bases, with 16 bases spanning the gap. The CDR3 runs 15 residues. CDR1 SGHRS and CDR2 YFSETQ come from the germline V gene. The CDR3 protein is CASVPLAGHTGELFF. As DNA, the CDR3 is TGCGCCAGCGTTCCCTTGGCGGGCCACACCGGGGAGCTGTTTTTT.

This sequence joins TRBV19 and TRBJ1-2, with 8 bases matching TRBD1. Germline V gene data show CDR1 as LNHDA and CDR2 as SQIVND (reference sequence). The CDR3 covers 13 residues. J lost 2 bases, V lost 8 bases, and 4 bases had no gene match. The CDR3 sequence: CASVGQENYGYTF. CDR3 in DNA: TGTGCCAGTGTGGGACAGGAGAACTATGGCTACACCTTC.

The chain links TRBV14 to TRBJ2-5; D remains unclear. Trimming shortened V by 2 bases and J by 5 bases, and 6 bases separated the two germline ends. Per germline, CDR1 SGHDN and CDR2 FVKESK. CDR3 length: 12 amino acids. CDR3 in DNA: TGTGCCAGCAGCCAAATTTCGGAGACCCAGTACTTC. It yields the protein CASSQISETQYF.

Turning to this clone: One end of the junction is discordant with germline, which a read error may explain. The rearrangement links TRBV11-1 to TRBJ2-5, with TRBD2 matching over 10 bases. The CDR3 covers 14 residues. CDR1 is SGHAT and CDR2 is FQDESV in the germline V gene (reference sequence). As DNA, the CDR3 is TGTGCCAGCAGCCGGCAAGGACTAGCGGTGGGCGCAAACTTC. As protein: CASSRQGLAVGANF.

This chain uses TRBV28 with TRBJ1-2; maybe TRBD1 (5 bases). V lost 10 bases and J 2 bases, leaving 8 bases between the germline ends. The CDR3 covers 11 residues. CDR1 is MDHEN and CDR2 is SYDVKM in the germline V gene. The CDR3 loop reads CATRDNYGYTF. In DNA, the CDR3 is TGTGCCACCCGGGACAACTATGGCTACACCTTC.

This clone was recorded once. The chain carries TRBV5-4 and TRBJ2-2; 10 bases fit TRBD2. CDR1 and CDR2 (germline): SGHNT, YYREEE (reference sequence). The CDR3 consists of 16 residues. V shed 4 bases, J shed 4 bases, and the junction held 7 bases outside the gene matches. The CDR3 coding sequence is TGTGCCAGCAGCCCTAGCGGGAGAGGGGTCACCGGGGAGCTGTTTTTT. As protein: CASSPSGRGVTGELFF. The full variable domain, completed using reference TRBV5-4 and TRBJ2-2, is ETGVTQSPTHLIKTRGQQVTLRCSSQSGHNTVSWYQQALGQGPQFIFQYYREEENGRGNFPPRFSGLQFPNYSSELNVNALELDDSALYLCASSPSGRGVTGELFFGEGSRLTVL.

This chain links TRBV7-3 with TRBJ2-7; D call uncertain. Germline CDR1 reads SGHTA; CDR2 reads FQGTGA. The CDR3 is 13 residues long. V was shortened by 0 bases and J by 6 bases, with 9 bases between the two germline ends. In DNA, the CDR3 is TGTGCCAGCAGCTTAACCCAATACGGCGAGCAGTACTTC. Its protein is CASSLTQYGEQYF.

This chain joins TRBV15 and TRBJ1-1, with D tentatively TRBD1 (5 bases). Deletions cut 0 bases from V and 4 bases from J, with 15 bases between. Germline loops: CDR1 LNHNV, CDR2 YYDKDF (reference sequence). The CDR3 contains 16 residues. The CDR3 spells CATSRDLIGVGTEAFF. The CDR3 DNA reads TGTGCCACCAGCAGAGATCTTATAGGGGTTGGCACTGAAGCTTTCTTT.

This clone was counted once. The gene calls are TRBV20-1 and TRBJ1-2; the D is unclear. CDR3 size: 9 residues. CDR1 is DFQATT and CDR2 is SNEGSKA in the germline V gene (reference sequence). The V gene lost 5 bases and the J gene lost 3 bases, with 1 base spanning the gap. CDR3 nucleotide sequence: TGCAGTGCTCACTATGGCTACACCTTC. It specifies CSAHYGYTF.

The V call is TRBV19, the J call TRBJ1-5, with D perhaps TRBD1 (5 bases). Germline V gives CDR1 LNHDA, CDR2 SQIVND (reference sequence). The V gene lost 7 bases and the J gene lost 7 bases, with 23 bases spanning the gap. The CDR3 extends over 16 amino acids. The CDR3 is CASMNRSFNRGQPQHF. The CDR3 DNA sequence: TGTGCCAGTATGAATCGGTCATTTAATCGGGGCCAGCCCCAGCATTTT.

The chain links TRBV5-1 to TRBJ2-1; D is ambiguous. The ends were cut back, 4 bases at V and 2 bases at J, with 13 bases in the middle. CDR1 is SGHRS, CDR2 YFSETQ, per germline. This CDR3 is built from 15 residues. The CDR3 DNA reads as TGCGCCAGCAGCCAGACTGGAACGGCCTACAATGAGCAGTTCTTC. Amino acids: CASSQTGTAYNEQFF.

This clone was detected once. The V and J genes are TRBV28 and TRBJ2-5, with 12 bases lining up with TRBD1. CDR1 is MDHEN, CDR2 SYDVKM, per germline. V lost 5 bases and J lost 4; bases outside the gene matches: 5. This CDR3 has 15 amino acids. In DNA, the CDR3 is TGTGCCAGCAGTCCCGGGACAGGGGGCGGAGAGACCCAGTACTTC. It codes for CASSPGTGGGETQYF.

This chain links TRBV27 with TRBJ1-2, with 9 bases that match TRBD1. V trimming: 5 bases; J trimming: 4 bases; junction bases outside the gene matches: 14. The germline V gene encodes CDR1 MNHEY and CDR2 SMNVEV (reference sequence). The CDR3 has 17 amino acids. Here the CDR3 reads CASSPALGDRESYGYTF. The DNA of the CDR3 is TGTGCCAGCAGTCCGGCCCTGGGGGACAGGGAAAGCTATGGCTACACCTTC.

Concerning this clone itself: Different DNA sequences within this sample yield the same CDR3. The chain has TRBV5-1 and TRBJ1-1; D ambiguous. CDR3 length equals 14 residues. Per germline, CDR1 SGHRS and CDR2 YFSETQ. V lost 0 bases and J lost 0, with 6 bases in between. As DNA, the CDR3 is TGCGCCAGCAGCTTGGATAGCATGAACACTGAAGCTTTCTTT. Translating gives CASSLDSMNTEAFF.

The chain employs TRBV6-1 and TRBJ2-7; 7 nucleotides agree with TRBD1. The V and J ends lost 4 bases and 6 bases, in that order; junction bases with no gene match: 9. The CDR3 has 14 residues. CDR1 is MNHNS, CDR2 SASEGT, per germline. This chain's CDR3 is CASSVRQGRFEQYF. The CDR3 DNA reads as TGTGCCAGCAGTGTGAGACAGGGCAGGTTCGAGCAGTACTTC.

The genes are TRBV29-1 and TRBJ2-3, with TRBD2 identical over 11 bases. Germline CDR1 and CDR2: SQVTM and ANQGSEA. This CDR3 has 12 amino acids. J lost 12 bases, V lost 4 bases, and 6 bases had no gene match. The CDR3 DNA sequence: TGCAGCGTTGCCCTCCTAGCGGGAGGCCAGTATTTT. This encodes CSVALLAGGQYF.

The chain has TRBV5-6 and TRBJ2-3; a weak D match, TRBD2 (6 bases). CDR1 is SGHDT and CDR2 is YYEEEE in the germline V gene. CDR3 length equals 14 residues. Trimming removed 0 bases from V and 7 bases from J, with 12 bases in between. The CDR3 region is CASSLGLASNTQYF. The DNA for the CDR3 is TGTGCCAGCAGCTTGGGGCTAGCGTCGAATACGCAGTATTTT.

V and J are TRBV28 and TRBJ1-4, with a possible D match to TRBD2 (6 bases). With the DNA end fitting TRBJ2-2 better, the J assignment may be wrong. The CDR3 extends over 13 amino acids. Per germline, CDR1 MDHEN and CDR2 SYDVKM. CDR3: CASRSGVSGELFF. The CDR3 bases are TGTGCCAGCAGGTCGGGGGTCTCGGGGGAGCTGTTTTTT.

The rearrangement joins TRBV7-3 to TRBJ2-7, with unresolved D. With 2 bases removed from V and 2 bases from J, the gap between germline ends came to 10 bases. This CDR3 region has 14 residues. Germline V gene data show CDR1 as SGHTA and CDR2 as FQGTGA. Here the CDR3 DNA reads TGTGCCAGCAGCTTATCGCGGAATACCTACGAGCAGTACTTC. It yields the protein CASSLSRNTYEQYF. The entire variable domain, with the rest obtained from reference TRBV7-3 and TRBJ2-7, is as follows: GAGVSQTPSNKVTEKGKYVELRCDPISGHTALYWYRQSLGQGPEFLIYFQGTGAADDSGLPNDRFFAVRPEGSVSTLKIQRTERGDSAVYLCASSLSRNTYEQYFGPGTRLTVT.

A single count supports this clone. V gene TRBV14 combines with J gene TRBJ2-1; 8 bases are a match to TRBD2. Germline loops: CDR1 SGHDN, CDR2 FVKESK. This CDR3 is 14 amino acids long. The V and J ends lost 0 bases and 13 bases, in that order; junction bases with no gene match: 8. In nucleotides, the CDR3 is TGTGCCAGCAGCCAAGATACGGCCGGGAGGGTCCAGTTCTTC. This encodes CASSQDTAGRVQFF.